The entry that follows covers one T cell receptor beta chain sequence. Its antigen is unknown. From germline, CDR1 is MNHEY and CDR2 SVGEGT. This CDR3 region has 14 residues. Trimming took 7 bases from V and 1 from J, leaving 13 bases between them. The data derive from a study of T-cell memory formation after mild COVID-19. Study background: The two donors had largely donor-specific TCR clusters. Study observations and caveats: Among clones contracting day 15 to 85, CD4/CD8 was balanced, whereas later expanders leaned CD4+.

Each CDR3 protein gets one entry after TCRdb re-called the 5' RACE reads with MiXCR. This table has fewer than 350,000 distinct CDR3 sequences, more than 15% appearing once. Material for sequencing was PBMCs or a T cell subset sorted from them (not recorded which). The chain is built from TRBV6-2 or TRBV6-3 and TRBJ2-5; tentatively, D is TRBD2 (5 bases). The sequence was collected from a man younger than 35 who had mild COVID-19 (a few samples of this study predate the infection). Cell type and time point are not known. CDR3 sequence: CASNNGVLQETQYF. The CDR3 region has the DNA TGTGCCAGCAACAACGGGGTTCTCCAAGAGACCCAGTACTTC.